Here is one T cell receptor beta chain with its context. Germline V CDR1 and CDR2: MDHEN, SYDVKM. V lost 6 bases, J lost 4 bases, and 16 bases lay in between. The CDR3 has 14 amino acids. The data stem from a study of T cell changes during pregnancy in multiple sclerosis. TCRdb's table, derived via immunoSEQ multiplex PCR, lists solely in-frame clones and lacks some. Here the sample spans about 130,000 clones, roughly 95% being singletons. The origin of this receptor is a female donor with multiple sclerosis, enrolled in a pregnancy study. Sequencing was performed on peripheral blood, taken after pregnancy. The V gene is TRBV28, the J gene TRBJ2-7, with D possibly matching TRBD1 (6 bases). The CDR3 DNA reads TGTGCCAGCAGCCTATACCTCGGACAGTACGAGCAGTACTTC. Protein: CASSLYLGQYEQYF.